The source of this T cell receptor beta chain is a study of response to subunit inactivated influenza vaccine. The study, taken as a whole, reports: Seasonal influenza vaccination, on each occasion, was suggested by the authors to recruit few new T cells.

Between the trimmed V and J ends, which lost 4 bases and 6 bases, there was a span of 12 bases. The CDR3 is 12 amino acids. Germline values: CDR1 DFQATT, CDR2 SNEGSKA (reference sequence). Via MiXCR, TCRdb re-called the RT-PCR reads, giving one row per CDR3 protein. In the table there are 450,000 to 600,000 distinct CDR3 sequences, less than 8% of which are singletons. The sample holds many counts of this clonotype. Its matching antigen is unknown. This TCR came from a man between 50 and 70 years old who received an inactivated influenza vaccine. This chain links TRBV20-1 with TRBJ1-1, with D perhaps TRBD1 (6 bases). The sequencing used PBMCs from blood, collected 23 months after vaccination. The CDR3, as DNA: TGCAGTGCTATTGTGGGGGCCGCTGAAGCTTTCTTT. It codes for CSAIVGAAEAFF.